This TCR beta chain is from a study of beta chain features in type 1 diabetes. General observations from the study: Relative to healthy donors, patients appeared to have naive, central memory and Treg TCRB repertoires that were more similar.

Notes on this clone: Its antigen remains unknown.

Trimming removed 5 bases from V and 6 bases from J, with 25 bases in between. This CDR3 is 16 amino acids long. Germline V gives CDR1 SQVTM, CDR2 ANQGSEA. Investigators reverse transcribed all isolated RNA, so they sequenced expressed TCRB transcripts. Average reads for naive, central memory and regulatory T cell samples were around 4 million. Generated by immunoSEQ multiplex PCR, the TCRdb table keeps only in-frame clones and is missing some. The data contain approximately 300,000 clones, approximately 10% of them singletons. A CD45RO/CCR7/CD25/CD127/CD95/CD27 panel sorted naive, central memory, regulatory and stem cell-like memory CD4+ cells.

This rearrangement joins TRBV29-1 to TRBJ1-2, with D unclear. The clonotype comes from a woman in her twenties or thirties in good health. Sequenced material: naive CD4+ T cells from blood. The CDR3 DNA is TGCAGCGTTAAGGTTACCTCTAGGACTATTAAGAATGGCTACACCTTC. Its translation is CSVKVTSRTIKNGYTF.